This T cell receptor (beta chain) was obtained from a study of CD8+ T cells in alopecia areata. Looking at the study overall: Those patients who were treated received oral tofacitinib, which was given at 5 to 10 mg twice daily for moderate-to-severe alopecia areata. Overall study findings and caveats: Greater clonality was observed in lesional scalp samples, especially alopecia totalis/universalis, versus normal scalp. Sequences from scalp samples also cover resident alphabeta T cells of normal skin.

RNA was extracted and reverse transcribed into cDNA as the sequencing template. Profiling relied on immunoSEQ multiplex PCR, and the TCRdb table lists in-frame clones only, not all of them. The top ten clones hold 9.5% to 12% of a sample with 150,000 to 200,000 clones, less than 75% of them seen once. The sorting of PBMCs gave CD4+ and CD8+ T cells. A remark on this clone: Its antigen is still unknown.

This TCR was recovered from a human donor with alopecia areata. Sample: CD8+ T cells sorted from blood, taken at week 0.

The CDR3 region has the DNA TGCAGCGTTGAATCGCGGAGCTCCTACGAGCAGTACTTC. This gives the protein CSVESRSSYEQYF. The V call is TRBV29-1, the J call TRBJ2-7; D is unclear. The V gene lost 2 bases and the J gene lost 0 bases, with 8 bases spanning the gap. The CDR3 is made up of 13 amino acids. Germline lookup yields CDR1 SQVTM and CDR2 ANQGSEA.